The text below deals with one T cell receptor (beta chain). The CDR3 has 14 residues. Trimming removed 4 bases from V and 3 bases from J; junction bases left unmatched: 7. Germline lookup yields CDR1 SGHNT and CDR2 YYREEE (reference sequence). The data originate from a study of blood T cell repertoires in COVID-19. Study-wide background: COVID-19 samples, acute and convalescent, were from the United States, Italy and Spain.

The repertoire was sequenced with immunoSEQ multiplex PCR; TCRdb's copy has only in-frame clones and lacks some. The sample has hundreds of thousands of clones, more than 75% seen once. The chain is built from TRBV5-4 and TRBJ2-7, with TRBD1 identical over 7 bases. The TCR was taken from a woman aged 50 to 60 who had recovered from COVID-19. The sample was PBMCs or T cells enriched from blood (not recorded which). The CDR3 sequence: CASSVGGSDYEQYF. DNA of the CDR3: TGTGCCAGCAGCGTAGGGGGCAGCGACTACGAGCAGTACTTC.